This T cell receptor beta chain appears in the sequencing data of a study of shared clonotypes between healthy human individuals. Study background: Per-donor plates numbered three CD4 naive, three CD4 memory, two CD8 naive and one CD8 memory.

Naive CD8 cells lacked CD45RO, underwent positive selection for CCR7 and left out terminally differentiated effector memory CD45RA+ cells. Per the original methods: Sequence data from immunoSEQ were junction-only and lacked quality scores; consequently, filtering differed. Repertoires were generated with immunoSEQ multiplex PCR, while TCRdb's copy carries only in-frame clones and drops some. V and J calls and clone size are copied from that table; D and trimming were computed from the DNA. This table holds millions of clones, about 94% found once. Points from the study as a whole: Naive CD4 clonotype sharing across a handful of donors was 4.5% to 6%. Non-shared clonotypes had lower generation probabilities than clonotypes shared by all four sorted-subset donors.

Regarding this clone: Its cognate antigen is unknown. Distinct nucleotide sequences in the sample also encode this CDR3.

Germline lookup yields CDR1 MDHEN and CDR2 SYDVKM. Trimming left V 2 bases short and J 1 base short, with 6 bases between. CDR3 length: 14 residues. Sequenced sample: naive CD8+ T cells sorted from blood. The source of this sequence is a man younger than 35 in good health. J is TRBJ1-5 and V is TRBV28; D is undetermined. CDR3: CASSLIGSNQPQHF. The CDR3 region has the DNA TGTGCCAGCAGTTTAATTGGGAGCAATCAGCCCCAGCATTTT.